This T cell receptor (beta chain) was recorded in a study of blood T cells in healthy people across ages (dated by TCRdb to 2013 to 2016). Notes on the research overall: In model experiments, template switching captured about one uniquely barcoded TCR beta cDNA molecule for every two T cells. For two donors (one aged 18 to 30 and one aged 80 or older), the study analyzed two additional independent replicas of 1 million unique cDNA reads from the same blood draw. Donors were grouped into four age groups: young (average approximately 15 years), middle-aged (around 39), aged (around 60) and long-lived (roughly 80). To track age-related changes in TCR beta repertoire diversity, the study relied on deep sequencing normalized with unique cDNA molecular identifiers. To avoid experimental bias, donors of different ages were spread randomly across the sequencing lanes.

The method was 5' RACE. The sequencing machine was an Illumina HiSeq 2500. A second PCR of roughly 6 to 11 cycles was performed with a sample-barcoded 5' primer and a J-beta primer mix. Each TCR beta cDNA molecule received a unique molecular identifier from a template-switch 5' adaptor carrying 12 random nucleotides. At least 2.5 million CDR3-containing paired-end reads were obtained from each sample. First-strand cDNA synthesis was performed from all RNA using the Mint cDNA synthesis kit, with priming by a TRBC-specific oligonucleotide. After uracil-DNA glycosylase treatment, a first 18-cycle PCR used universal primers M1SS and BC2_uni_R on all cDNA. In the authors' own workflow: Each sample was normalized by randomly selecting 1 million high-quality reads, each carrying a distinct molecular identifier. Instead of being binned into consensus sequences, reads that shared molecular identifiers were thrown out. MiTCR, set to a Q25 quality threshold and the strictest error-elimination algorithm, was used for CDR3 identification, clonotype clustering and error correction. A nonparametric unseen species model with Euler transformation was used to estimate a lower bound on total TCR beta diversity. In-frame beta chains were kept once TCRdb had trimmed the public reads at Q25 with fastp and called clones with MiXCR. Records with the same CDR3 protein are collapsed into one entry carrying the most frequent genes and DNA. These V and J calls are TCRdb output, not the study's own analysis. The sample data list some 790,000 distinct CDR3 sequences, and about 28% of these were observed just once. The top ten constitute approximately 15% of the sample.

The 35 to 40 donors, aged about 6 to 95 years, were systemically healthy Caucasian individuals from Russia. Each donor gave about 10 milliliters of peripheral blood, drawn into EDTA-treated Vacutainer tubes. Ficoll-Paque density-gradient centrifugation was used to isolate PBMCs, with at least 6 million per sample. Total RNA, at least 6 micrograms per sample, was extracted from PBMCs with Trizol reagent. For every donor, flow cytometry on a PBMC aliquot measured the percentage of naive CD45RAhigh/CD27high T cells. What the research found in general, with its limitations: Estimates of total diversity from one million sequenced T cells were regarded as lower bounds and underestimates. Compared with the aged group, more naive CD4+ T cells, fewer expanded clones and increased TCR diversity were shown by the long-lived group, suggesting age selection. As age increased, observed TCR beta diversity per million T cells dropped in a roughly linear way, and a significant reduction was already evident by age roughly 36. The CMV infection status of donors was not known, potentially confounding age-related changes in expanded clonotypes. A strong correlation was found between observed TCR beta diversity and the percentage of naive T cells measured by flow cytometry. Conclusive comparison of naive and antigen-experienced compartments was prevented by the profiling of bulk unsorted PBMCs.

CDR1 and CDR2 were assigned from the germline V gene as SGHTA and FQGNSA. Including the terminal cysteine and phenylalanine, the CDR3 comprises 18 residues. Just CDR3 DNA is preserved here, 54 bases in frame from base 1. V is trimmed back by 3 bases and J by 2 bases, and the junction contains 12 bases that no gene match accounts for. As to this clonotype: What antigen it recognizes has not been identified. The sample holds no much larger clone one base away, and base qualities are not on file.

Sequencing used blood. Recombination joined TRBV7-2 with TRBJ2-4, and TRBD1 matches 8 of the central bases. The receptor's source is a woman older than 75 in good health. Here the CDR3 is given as CASSFTRTGRPTKNIQYF. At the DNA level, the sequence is TGTGCCAGCAGCTTCACTCGGACAGGGCGGCCAACCAAAAACATTCAGTACTTC.